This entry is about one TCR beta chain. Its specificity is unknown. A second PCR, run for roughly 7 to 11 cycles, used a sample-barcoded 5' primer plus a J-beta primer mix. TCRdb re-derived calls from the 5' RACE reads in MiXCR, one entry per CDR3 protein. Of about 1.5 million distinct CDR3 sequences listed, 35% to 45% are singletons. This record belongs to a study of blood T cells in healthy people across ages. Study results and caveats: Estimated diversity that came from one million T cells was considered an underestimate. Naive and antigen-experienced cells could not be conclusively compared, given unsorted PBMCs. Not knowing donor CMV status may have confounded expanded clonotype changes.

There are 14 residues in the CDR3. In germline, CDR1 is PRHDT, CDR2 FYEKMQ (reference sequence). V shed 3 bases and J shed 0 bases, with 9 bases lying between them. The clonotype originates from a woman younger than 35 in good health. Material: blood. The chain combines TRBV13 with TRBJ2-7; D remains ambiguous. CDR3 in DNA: TGTGCCAGCAGCTTTGGCGAGAACTCCTACGAGCAGTACTTC. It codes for CASSFGENSYEQYF.